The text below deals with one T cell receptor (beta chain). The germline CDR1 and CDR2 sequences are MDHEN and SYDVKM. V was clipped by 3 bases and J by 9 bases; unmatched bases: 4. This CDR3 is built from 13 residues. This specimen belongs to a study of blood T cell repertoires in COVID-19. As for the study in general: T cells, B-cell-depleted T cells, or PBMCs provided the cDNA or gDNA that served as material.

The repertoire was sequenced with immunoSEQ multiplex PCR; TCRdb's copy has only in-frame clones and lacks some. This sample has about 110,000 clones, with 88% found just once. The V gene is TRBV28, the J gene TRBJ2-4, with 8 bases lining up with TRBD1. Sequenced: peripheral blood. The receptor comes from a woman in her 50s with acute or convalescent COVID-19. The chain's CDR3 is CASSFPGTGIQYF. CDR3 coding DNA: TGTGCCAGCAGTTTCCCCGGGACAGGCATTCAGTACTTC.